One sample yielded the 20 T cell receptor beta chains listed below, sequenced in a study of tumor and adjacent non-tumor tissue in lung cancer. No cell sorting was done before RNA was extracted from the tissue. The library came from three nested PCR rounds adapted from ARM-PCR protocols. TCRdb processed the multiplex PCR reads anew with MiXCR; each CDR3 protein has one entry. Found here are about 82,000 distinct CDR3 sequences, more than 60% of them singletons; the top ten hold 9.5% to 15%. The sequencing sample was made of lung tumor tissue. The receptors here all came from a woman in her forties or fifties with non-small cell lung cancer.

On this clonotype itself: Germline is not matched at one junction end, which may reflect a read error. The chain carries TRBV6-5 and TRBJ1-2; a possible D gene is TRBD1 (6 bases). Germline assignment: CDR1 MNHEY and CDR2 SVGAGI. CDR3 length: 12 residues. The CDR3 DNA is TGTGCCAGCAGTCCCCAGGGGTATGCCTACACCTTC. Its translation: CASSPQGYAYTF.

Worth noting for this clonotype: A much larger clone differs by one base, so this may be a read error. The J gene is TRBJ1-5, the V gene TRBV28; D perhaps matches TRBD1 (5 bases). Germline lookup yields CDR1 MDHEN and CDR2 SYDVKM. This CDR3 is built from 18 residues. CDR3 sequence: CASSSPLAGLLSNQSQHF. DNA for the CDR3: TGTGCCAGCAGTTCCCCCCTGGCAGGGCTCCTTAGCAATCAGTCCCAGCATTTT.

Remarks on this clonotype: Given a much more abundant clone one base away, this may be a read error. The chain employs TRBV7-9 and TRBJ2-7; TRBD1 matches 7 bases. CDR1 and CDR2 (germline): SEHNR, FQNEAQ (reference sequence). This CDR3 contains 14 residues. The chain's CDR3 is CVSRPTGTAYEQYF. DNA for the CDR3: TGTGTCAGCAGGCCAACAGGGACAGCCTACGAGCAGTACTTC.

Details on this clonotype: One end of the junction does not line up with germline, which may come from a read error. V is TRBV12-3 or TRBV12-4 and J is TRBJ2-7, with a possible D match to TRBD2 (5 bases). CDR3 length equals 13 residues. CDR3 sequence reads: CVSCSGRTYEQYF. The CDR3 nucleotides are TGTGTCAGCTGTTCTGGGAGAACCTACGAGCAGTACTTC.

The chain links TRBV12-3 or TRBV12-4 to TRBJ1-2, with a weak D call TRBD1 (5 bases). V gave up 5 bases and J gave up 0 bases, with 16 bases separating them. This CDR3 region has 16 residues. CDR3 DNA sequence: TGTGCCAGCAGTCTGGCGCGGGGCACGACTAACTATGGCTACACCTTC. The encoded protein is CASSLARGTTNYGYTF.

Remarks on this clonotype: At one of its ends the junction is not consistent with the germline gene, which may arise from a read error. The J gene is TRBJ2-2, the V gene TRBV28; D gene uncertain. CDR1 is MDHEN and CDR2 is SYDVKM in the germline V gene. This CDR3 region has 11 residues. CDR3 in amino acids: CVSSWYGELFF. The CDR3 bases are TGTGTCAGCAGTTGGTACGGGGAGCTGTTTTTT.

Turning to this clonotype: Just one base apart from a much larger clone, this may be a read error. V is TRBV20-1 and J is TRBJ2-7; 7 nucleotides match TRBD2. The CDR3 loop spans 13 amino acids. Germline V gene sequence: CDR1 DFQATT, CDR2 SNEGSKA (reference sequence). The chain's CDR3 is CGGWAGEASEQYF. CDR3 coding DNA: TGCGGTGGGTGGGCGGGAGAAGCGTCCGAGCAGTACTTC.

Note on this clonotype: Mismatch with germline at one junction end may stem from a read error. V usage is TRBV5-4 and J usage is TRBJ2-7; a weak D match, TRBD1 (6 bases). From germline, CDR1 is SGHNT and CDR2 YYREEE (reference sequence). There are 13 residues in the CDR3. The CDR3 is CVSTNGQSYEQYF. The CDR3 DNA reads TGTGTCAGCACCAATGGACAGTCCTACGAGCAGTACTTC.

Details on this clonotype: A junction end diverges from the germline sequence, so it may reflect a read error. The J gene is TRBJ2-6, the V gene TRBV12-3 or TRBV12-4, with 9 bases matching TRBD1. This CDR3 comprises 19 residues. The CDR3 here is CASSARTGAGLSGANVPTF. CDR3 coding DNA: TGTGCCAGTAGTGCTCGGACAGGGGCTGGGCTCTCTGGGGCCAACGTCCCGACTTTC.

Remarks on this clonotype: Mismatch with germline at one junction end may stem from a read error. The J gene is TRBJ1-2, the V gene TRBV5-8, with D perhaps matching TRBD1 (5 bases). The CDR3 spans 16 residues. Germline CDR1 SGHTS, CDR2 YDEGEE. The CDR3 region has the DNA TGTGCCAGCAGCTTGAATGTTCTCCCAGGGATCTATGGCTACAGCTTC. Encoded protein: CASSLNVLPGIYGYSF.

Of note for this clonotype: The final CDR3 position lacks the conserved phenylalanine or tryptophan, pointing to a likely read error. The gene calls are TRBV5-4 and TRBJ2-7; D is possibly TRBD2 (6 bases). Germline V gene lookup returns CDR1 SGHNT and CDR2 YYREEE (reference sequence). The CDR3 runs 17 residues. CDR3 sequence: CASNLSPPWRGTWEQYI. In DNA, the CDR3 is TGTGCCAGCAACTTGTCACCCCCTTGGCGGGGTACTTGGGAGCAGTACATC.

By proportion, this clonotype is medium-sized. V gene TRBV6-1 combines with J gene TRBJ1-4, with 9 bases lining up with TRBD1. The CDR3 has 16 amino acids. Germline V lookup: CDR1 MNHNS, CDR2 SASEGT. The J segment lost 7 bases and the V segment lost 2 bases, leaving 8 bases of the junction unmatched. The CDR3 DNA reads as TGTGCCAGCAGTGAAACTCCGCCGGGACAGGGTGAAAAACTGTTTTTT. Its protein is CASSETPPGQGEKLFF.

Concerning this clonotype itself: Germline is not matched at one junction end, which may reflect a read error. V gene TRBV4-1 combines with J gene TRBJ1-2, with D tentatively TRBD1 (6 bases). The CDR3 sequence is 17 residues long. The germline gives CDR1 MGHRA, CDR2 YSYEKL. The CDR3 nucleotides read TGCGCCAGTAGCCAACCCGGGGCAGGGGAGGACGTCTATGGCTACACCTTC. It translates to CASSQPGAGEDVYGYTF.

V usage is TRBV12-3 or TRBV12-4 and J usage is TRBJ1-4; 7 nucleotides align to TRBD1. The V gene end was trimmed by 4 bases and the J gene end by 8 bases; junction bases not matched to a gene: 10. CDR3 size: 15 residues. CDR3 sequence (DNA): TGTGCCAGCAGTTCCGTGACAGGGAGTAGCGAAAAACTGTTTTTT. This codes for CASSSVTGSSEKLFF.

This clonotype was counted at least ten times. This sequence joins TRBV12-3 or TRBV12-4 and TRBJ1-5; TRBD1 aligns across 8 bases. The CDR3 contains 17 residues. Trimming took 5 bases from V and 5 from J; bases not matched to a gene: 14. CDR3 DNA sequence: TGTGCCAGCAGTCTTTGGGGCGGACAGGGTGGCGATCAGCCCCAGCATTTT. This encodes CASSLWGGQGGDQPQHF.

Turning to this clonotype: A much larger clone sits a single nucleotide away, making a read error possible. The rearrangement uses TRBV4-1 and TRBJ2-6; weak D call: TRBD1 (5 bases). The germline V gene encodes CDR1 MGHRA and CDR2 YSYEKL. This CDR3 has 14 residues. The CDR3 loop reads CASEEGAGADVLTF. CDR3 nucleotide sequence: TGCGCCAGCGAGGAAGGGGCTGGGGCCGACGTCCTGACTTTC.

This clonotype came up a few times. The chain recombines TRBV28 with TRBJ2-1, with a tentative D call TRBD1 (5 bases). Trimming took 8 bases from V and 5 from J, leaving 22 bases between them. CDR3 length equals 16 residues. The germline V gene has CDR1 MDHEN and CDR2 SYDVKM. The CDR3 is CASHDQWGRGNNEQFF. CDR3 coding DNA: TGTGCCAGCCATGACCAGTGGGGCCGAGGCAACAATGAGCAGTTCTTC.

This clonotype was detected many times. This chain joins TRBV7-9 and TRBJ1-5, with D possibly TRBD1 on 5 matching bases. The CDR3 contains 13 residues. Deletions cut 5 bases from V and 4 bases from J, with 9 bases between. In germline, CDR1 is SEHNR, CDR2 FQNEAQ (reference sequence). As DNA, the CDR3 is TGTGCCAGCAGCCAACAGGAAAATCAGCCCCAGCATTTT. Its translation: CASSQQENQPQHF. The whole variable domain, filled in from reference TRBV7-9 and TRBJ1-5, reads DTGVSQNPRHKITKRGQNVTFRCDPISEHNRLYWYRQTLGQGPEFLTYFQNEAQLEKSRLLSDRFSAERPKGSFSTLEIQRTEQGDSAMYLCASSQQENQPQHFGDGTRLSIL.

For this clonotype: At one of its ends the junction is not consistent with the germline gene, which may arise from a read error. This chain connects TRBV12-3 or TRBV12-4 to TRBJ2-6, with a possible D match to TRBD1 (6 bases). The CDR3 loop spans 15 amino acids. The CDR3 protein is CASTTTGLGAIVLTF. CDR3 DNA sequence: TGTGCCAGCACCACCACAGGGCTTGGGGCCATCGTCCTCACTTTC.

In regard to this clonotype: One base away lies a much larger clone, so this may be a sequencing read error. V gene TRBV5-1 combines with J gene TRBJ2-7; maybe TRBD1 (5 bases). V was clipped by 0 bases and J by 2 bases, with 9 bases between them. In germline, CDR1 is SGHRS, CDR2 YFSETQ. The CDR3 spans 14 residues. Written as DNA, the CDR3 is TGCGCCAGCAGCTTGGTGGAACAGGCCTACGAGCAGTACTTC. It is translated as CASSLVEQAYEQYF.